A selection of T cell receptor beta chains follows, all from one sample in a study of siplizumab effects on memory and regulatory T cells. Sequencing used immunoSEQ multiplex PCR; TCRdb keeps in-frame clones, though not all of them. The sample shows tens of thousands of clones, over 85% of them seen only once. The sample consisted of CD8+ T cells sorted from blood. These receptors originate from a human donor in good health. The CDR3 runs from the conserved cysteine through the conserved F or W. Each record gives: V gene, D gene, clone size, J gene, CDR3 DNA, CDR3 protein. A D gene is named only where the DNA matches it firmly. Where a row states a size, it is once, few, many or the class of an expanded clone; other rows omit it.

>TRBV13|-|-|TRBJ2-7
TGTGCCAGCAGCGAACAGGGGAGGTCCTACGAGCAGTACTTC
CASSEQGRSYEQYF
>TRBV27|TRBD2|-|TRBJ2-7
TGTGCCAGCAGTTTAAAGGGACTAGCGTTAACCTACGAGCAGTACTTC
CASSLKGLALTYEQYF
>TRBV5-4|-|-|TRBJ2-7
TGTGCCAGCAGCTTGCTTAGGGAAAGCTCCTACGAGCAGTACTTC
CASSLLRESSYEQYF
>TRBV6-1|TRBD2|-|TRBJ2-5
TGTGCCAGCAGTGAAAGGATACGGGGCGCTAGCGGGAGAAAGACCCAGTACTTC
CASSERIRGASGRKTQYF
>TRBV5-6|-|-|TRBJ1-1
TGTGCCAGCAGCAAGGTCCCGACTGAAGCTTTCTTT
CASSKVPTEAFF
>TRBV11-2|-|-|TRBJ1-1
TGTGCCAGCAGCTTAGAGCAGAACACTGAAGCTTTCTTT
CASSLEQNTEAFF
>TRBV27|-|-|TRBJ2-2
TGTGCCAGCAGTTCGGGACAGAACACCGGGGAGCTGTTTTTT
CASSSGQNTGELFF
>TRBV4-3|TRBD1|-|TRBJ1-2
TGCGCCAGCAGCCACGGACAGGGGGCATCTGGCTACACCTTC
CASSHGQGASGYTF
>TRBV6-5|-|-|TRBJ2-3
TGTGCCAGCAGTTACTCAGGGGGCGGGAGGGATACGCAGTATTTT
CASSYSGGGRDTQYF
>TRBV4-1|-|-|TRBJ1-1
TGCGCCAGCAGCCAAGATTGGGGGGGCTACACTGAAGCTTTCTTT
CASSQDWGGYTEAFF
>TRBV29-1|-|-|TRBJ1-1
TGCAGCGTTCAGGGATCCACTGAAGCTTTCTTT
CSVQGSTEAFF
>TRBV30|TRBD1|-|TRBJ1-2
TGTGCCTGGAGCCGGACAGGAAACTATGGCTACACCTTC
CAWSRTGNYGYTF
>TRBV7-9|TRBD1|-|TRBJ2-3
TGTGCCAGCAGCCCAGGGACAGGGGGCCCCACAGATACGCAGTATTTT
CASSPGTGGPTDTQYF
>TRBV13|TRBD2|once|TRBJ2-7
TGTGCCAGCAGCTTAGAGCGGGGAGAGGACGAGCAGTACTTC
CASSLERGEDEQYF
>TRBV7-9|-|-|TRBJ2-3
TGTGCCAGCAGCTTAGTTGGGGTGGCAGATACGCAGTATTTT
CASSLVGVADTQYF